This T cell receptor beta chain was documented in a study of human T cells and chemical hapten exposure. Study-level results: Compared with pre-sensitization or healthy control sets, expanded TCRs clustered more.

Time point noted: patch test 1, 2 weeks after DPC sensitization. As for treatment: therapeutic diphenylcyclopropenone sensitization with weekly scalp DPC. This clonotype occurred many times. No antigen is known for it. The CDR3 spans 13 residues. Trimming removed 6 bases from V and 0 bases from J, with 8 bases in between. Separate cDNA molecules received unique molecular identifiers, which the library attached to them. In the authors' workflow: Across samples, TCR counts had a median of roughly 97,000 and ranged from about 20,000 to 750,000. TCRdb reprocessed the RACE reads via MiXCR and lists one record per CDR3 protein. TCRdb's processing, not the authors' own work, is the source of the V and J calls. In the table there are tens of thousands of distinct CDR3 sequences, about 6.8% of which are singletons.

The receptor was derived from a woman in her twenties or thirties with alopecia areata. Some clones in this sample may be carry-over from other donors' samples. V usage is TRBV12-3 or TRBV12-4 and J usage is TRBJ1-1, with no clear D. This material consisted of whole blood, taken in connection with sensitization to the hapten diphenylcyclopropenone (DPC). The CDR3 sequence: CASSLGMNTEAFF. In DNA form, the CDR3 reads TGTGCCAGCAGCCTCGGCATGAACACTGAAGCTTTCTTT.